The clone carrying this TCR beta chain was recorded many times. Its antigen is currently unknown. These data belong to a study of response to subunit inactivated influenza vaccine. The germline V gene has CDR1 ENHRY and CDR2 SYGVKD. The ends lost 2 bases at V and 1 base at J; junction bases unmatched: 2. This CDR3 contains 15 residues. TCRdb analysed the RT-PCR reads with MiXCR anew, one entry per CDR3 protein. Seen here are about 520,000 distinct CDR3 sequences, 7.2% observed once, and the top ten hold roughly 14%. Overall study results and limits: Each seasonal influenza vaccination recruits few new T cells, the authors suggested.

The J gene is TRBJ2-3, the V gene TRBV10-3; 8 bases fit TRBD1. The TCR comes from a man between 45 and 75 years old who received an inactivated influenza vaccine. The sequences come from PBMCs from blood, collected about 24 months after vaccination. The CDR3 bases are TGTGCCATCAGTGAGCCGACAGGGGGCACAGATACGCAGTATTTT. Translated, it gives CAISEPTGGTDTQYF.